The clone carrying this T cell receptor (beta chain) was counted ten times or more. Its specificity is not known. The cDNA was synthesized by 5'RACE incorporating 10-nucleotide random UMIs. MiXCR, applied by TCRdb to the 5' RACE reads, yields one record per CDR3 protein. Altogether approximately 130,000 distinct CDR3 sequences are present, roughly 3.2% being singletons, with the ten largest covering over 1%. This specimen belongs to a study of neurological immune-mediated disorders. Regarding the study as a whole: Whereas HTLV-1-associated myelopathy showed the most TCR clonal expansion, multiple sclerosis showed the least, with levels below those of healthy controls. Among expanded clones, no CDR3 amino acid sequences were shared across subjects, a pattern suggesting private repertoires in all groups.

Unsorted libraries came from 2 million PBMCs stored at -80 °C. This receptor was obtained from a woman aged 30 to 39 with multiple sclerosis. Sequenced sample: PBMCs.

In nucleotides, the CDR3 is TGTGCCAGCAGCTCGCCGATCCGCCTGGGTCAGGAGACCCAGTACTTC. Its translation is CASSSPIRLGQETQYF. This chain joins TRBV7-2 and TRBJ2-5; no clear D. From germline, CDR1 is SGHTA and CDR2 FQGNSA. Trimming pared 4 bases from V and 5 bases from J, leaving 20 bases between. The CDR3 totals 16 residues. The variable domain in full, completed from reference TRBV7-2 and TRBJ2-5, reads GAGVSQSPSNKVTEKGKDVELRCDPISGHTALYWYRQSLGQGLEFLIYFQGNSAPDKSGLPSDRFSAERTGGSVSTLTIQRTQQEDSAVYLCASSSPIRLGQETQYFGPGTRLLVL.